The TCR beta chain described here comes from a study of blood T cell repertoires in COVID-19. Study-wide background: T cells, B-cell-depleted T cells, or PBMCs provided the cDNA or gDNA that served as material.

Some clones are missing from TCRdb's copy, which holds only in-frame ones; the method was immunoSEQ multiplex PCR. The top ten hold about 1.2% of the sample, which has some 400,000 clones, roughly four fifths seen once. Germline-derived CDR1 and CDR2 are SGHVS and FNYEAQ. This CDR3 is built from 14 residues. The ends were cut back, 0 bases at V and 5 bases at J, with 5 bases in the middle. The chain uses TRBV7-6 and TRBJ1-6, with unresolved D. The material sequenced was peripheral blood. This TCR derives from a human donor with acute or convalescent COVID-19. The donor label of this sample is uncertain. The CDR3 region is CASSLATDNSPLHF. CDR3 sequence (DNA): TGTGCCAGCAGCTTAGCAACTGATAATTCACCCCTCCACTTT.